This T cell receptor (beta chain) was profiled in a study of blood T cell repertoires in COVID-19. For the study at large: Italy, Spain and the United States were the sources of the convalescent and acute COVID-19 samples. Sources were T cells, B-cell-depleted T cells, or PBMCs; the material itself was cDNA or gDNA.

Authors' processing steps: Reference gene primer amplification in the assay estimated nucleated cell counts. Using immunoSEQ multiplex PCR, the repertoire was profiled, and TCRdb retains in-frame clones only, with some absent. V and J calls and clone size are as listed in that table; D and trimming were resolved from the DNA. The sample contains a few hundred thousand clones, around 80% of which appear only once. This CDR3 contains 12 residues. The V end lost 0 bases, the J end lost 8 bases, and 7 bases lay between the germline ends. The sample was peripheral blood. This TCR was recovered from a woman between 18 and 29 years old with acute or convalescent COVID-19. V and J are TRBV12-3 or TRBV12-4 and TRBJ1-1; D is unresolved. DNA for the CDR3: TGTGCCAGCAGTTTAGCGGCGGGGGAAGCTTTCTTT. Amino acid sequence: CASSLAAGEAFF.